A single sample is the source of the 27 T cell receptor beta chains below, sequenced in a study of beta chain features in type 1 diabetes. Of the isolated RNA, all was reverse transcribed, and so the sequenced material was expressed TCRB transcripts. Profiled with immunoSEQ multiplex PCR; TCRdb holds only in-frame clones, not every one. Here the sample spans 330,000 or so clones, 15% to 20% being singletons. The sample comprised naive CD4+ T cells from blood. The receptors stem from a woman in her late teens or twenties in good health.

The rearrangement joins TRBV11-3 to TRBJ2-1; the match to TRBD2 covers 12 bases. This CDR3 contains 14 residues. Germline CDR1 and CDR2: SGHNT and YENEEA. Germline trimming cut 5 bases from V and 7 bases from J; bases unmatched to any gene: 3. The DNA of the CDR3 is TGTGCCAGCAGCCTAGCGGGGGGGCGGAATGAGCAGTTCTTC. Protein product: CASSLAGGRNEQFF.

V gene TRBV15 combines with J gene TRBJ1-1; the match to TRBD1 covers 8 bases. Germline CDR1 and CDR2: LNHNV and YYDKDF (reference sequence). V shed 1 base and J 4 bases; nucleotides not matched to a gene: 5. This CDR3 is built from 15 residues. The CDR3 sequence: CATSRGRGPGTEAFF. In DNA, the CDR3 is TGTGCCACCAGCAGAGGCAGGGGGCCTGGCACTGAAGCTTTCTTT.

This clone showed up just a few times. CDR3 sequence: CASSQDQGLGVYEQYF. CDR3 nucleotide sequence: TGCGCCAGCAGCCAAGATCAGGGGCTAGGGGTCTACGAGCAGTACTTC. This chain uses TRBV4-1 with TRBJ2-7; tentatively, D is TRBD1 (6 bases). The germline V and J ends were trimmed by 0 bases and 3 bases, with 15 bases remaining between them. This CDR3 has 16 amino acids. The germline V gene has CDR1 MGHRA and CDR2 YSYEKL.

The gene calls are TRBV21-1 and TRBJ2-2; TRBD1, as called in the table, went unchecked against the DNA. TRBV21-1 is flagged as a pseudogene. This CDR3 is 15 amino acids long. CDR3 sequence reads: CASSKTAGGRGELFF. In DNA form, the CDR3 reads TGTGCCAGCAGCAAAACGGCAGGGGGCAGAGGGGAGCTGTTTTTT.

The chain links TRBV7-9 to TRBJ2-1; the match to TRBD2 covers 7 bases. This CDR3 region has 15 residues. Germline CDR1 is SEHNR and CDR2 is FQNEAQ (reference sequence). V trimming: 5 bases; J trimming: 7 bases; junction bases outside the gene matches: 11. CDR3 protein: CASSPGLYYSNEQFF. Written as DNA, the CDR3 is TGTGCCAGCAGCCCGGGACTATACTACTCGAATGAGCAGTTCTTC.

This rearrangement joins TRBV11-2 to TRBJ2-5; maybe TRBD2 (7 bases). Trimming cost V 11 bases and J 3 bases, with 10 bases left between them. CDR3 length: 11 residues. Germline CDR1 and CDR2: SGHAT and FQNNGV. Here the CDR3 DNA reads TGTGCCGGGGGGGCAGAAGAGACCCAGTACTTC. Translated: CAGGAEETQYF.

This clone came up many times. The V and J genes are TRBV29-1 and TRBJ2-7; D uncertain. The V and J ends lost 2 bases and 3 bases respectively, with 5 bases between them. Germline loops: CDR1 SQVTM, CDR2 ANQGSEA. The CDR3 sequence is 11 residues long. The CDR3 DNA follows: TGCAGCGTTGAACAGAACTACGAGCAGTACTTC. Its protein product is CSVEQNYEQYF.

This clone was counted between two and nine times. The chain recombines TRBV25-1 with TRBJ1-1; 7 bases are shared with TRBD1. V trimming: 3 bases; J trimming: 1 base; junction bases outside the gene matches: 2. There are 14 residues in the CDR3. Per germline, CDR1 MGHDK and CDR2 SYGVNS. The CDR3 protein is CASSEWTGNTEAFF. DNA for the CDR3: TGTGCCAGCAGTGAGTGGACAGGGAACACTGAAGCTTTCTTT.

This clone has a handful of counts. The V gene is TRBV6-5, the J gene TRBJ2-7; a weak D match, TRBD1 (6 bases). The CDR3 is 13 residues long. CDR1 and CDR2 (germline): MNHEY, SVGAGI. V was cut by 0 bases and J by 7 bases, with 10 bases left in between. This CDR3 is CASSYSGALEQYF. The CDR3 nucleotides are TGTGCCAGCAGTTACTCGGGGGCCCTAGAGCAGTACTTC.

The chain has TRBV5-1 and TRBJ2-7; TRBD1 matches 10 bases. This CDR3 comprises 15 residues. Germline loops: CDR1 SGHRS, CDR2 YFSETQ. V lost 3 bases and J lost 3; bases outside the gene matches: 6. The CDR3 nucleotides are TGCGCCAGCAGCTCGGGACAGGGGATAGGCTACGAGCAGTACTTC. Amino acid sequence: CASSSGQGIGYEQYF.

The J gene is TRBJ2-7, the V gene TRBV15, with D tentatively TRBD1 (6 bases). CDR3 length: 16 amino acids. The germline V gene has CDR1 LNHNV and CDR2 YYDKDF (reference sequence). Trimming cost V 0 bases and J 3 bases, with 15 bases left between them. The CDR3 loop reads CATSRDFTGRGYEQYF. In nucleotides, the CDR3 is TGTGCCACCAGCAGAGATTTTACGGGCAGGGGCTACGAGCAGTACTTC. Full variable domain (missing parts from reference TRBV15 and TRBJ2-7): DAMVIQNPRYQVTQFGKPVTLSCSQTLNHNVMYWYQQKSSQAPKLLFHYYDKDFNNEADTPDNFQSRRPNTSFCFLDIRSPGLGDTAMYLCATSRDFTGRGYEQYFGPGTRLTVT.

The CDR3 loop is CASSLEGAITEAFF. The CDR3 coding sequence is TGTGCCAGCAGCTTAGAGGGGGCAATCACTGAAGCTTTCTTT. The chain couples TRBV7-9 to TRBJ1-1; 7 nucleotides match TRBD1. The CDR3 has 14 residues. With 1 base clipped from V and 4 bases from J, the junction kept 3 bases outside the gene matches. Germline V gene lookup returns CDR1 SEHNR and CDR2 FQNEAQ (reference sequence).

In its sample, this clone was seen a few times. The chain employs TRBV19 and TRBJ2-2; TRBD2 might be the D (5 bases). This CDR3 has 16 residues. CDR1 is LNHDA, CDR2 SQIVND, per germline (reference sequence). Trimming pared 3 bases from V and 4 bases from J, leaving 15 bases between. The DNA for the CDR3 is TGTGCCAGTAGTATCCCCTGGAGGCGCACCACCGGGGAGCTGTTTTTT. Translated: CASSIPWRRTTGELFF.

The J gene is TRBJ1-4, the V gene TRBV7-9; D is possibly TRBD1 (6 bases). The CDR3 sequence is 17 residues long. Trimming stripped 1 base from V and 0 bases from J, with 12 bases between. Looked up from germline, CDR1 is SEHNR and CDR2 is FQNEAQ (reference sequence). DNA of the CDR3: TGTGCCAGCAGCTTAGGGGGGCCTATTGCAACTAATGAAAAACTGTTTTTT. This translates into CASSLGGPIATNEKLFF.

This clone was found a few times. The chain recombines TRBV30 with TRBJ2-5; D not certain. Germline lookup yields CDR1 GTSNPN and CDR2 SVGIG (reference sequence). V lost 2 bases and J 0 bases, leaving 13 bases between the germline ends. The CDR3 is made up of 15 amino acids. The CDR3 is CAWSPSNWYQETQYF. The CDR3 bases are TGTGCCTGGAGTCCCTCGAACTGGTACCAAGAGACCCAGTACTTC.

The chain uses TRBV2 and TRBJ1-1, with D tentatively TRBD1 (5 bases). The CDR3 covers 12 residues. Looked up from germline, CDR1 is SNHLY and CDR2 is FYNNEI. V dropped 6 bases and J dropped 8 bases, with 13 bases sitting between them. CDR3 loop: CASRPGHVEAFF. The CDR3 bases are TGTGCCAGCAGACCCGGACACGTCGAAGCTTTCTTT. Based on the CDR3 plus reference TRBV2 and TRBJ1-1, the full variable domain is EPEVTQTPSHQVTQMGQEVILRCVPISNHLYFYWYRQILGQKVEFLVSFYNNEISEKSEIFDDQFSVERPDGSNFTLKIRSTKLEDSAMYFCASRPGHVEAFFGQGTRLTVV.

This clone was seen a handful of times. The chain combines TRBV30 with TRBJ1-2; 10 nucleotides match TRBD1. The CDR3 loop spans 16 amino acids. Germline CDR1 is GTSNPN and CDR2 is SVGIG (reference sequence). The V gene end was trimmed by 5 bases and the J gene end by 4 bases; junction bases not matched to a gene: 13. CDR3 bases: TGTGCCTGGGACCCCAAAGGACAGGGGGATGCCTATGGCTACACCTTC. The encoded protein is CAWDPKGQGDAYGYTF.

This clone occurred a few times. The J gene is TRBJ1-1, the V gene TRBV5-1, with TRBD1 matching 9 bases. The CDR3 sequence is 13 residues long. V gave up 2 bases and J gave up 6 bases; unmatched junction bases: 2. In germline, CDR1 is SGHRS, CDR2 YFSETQ. DNA of the CDR3: TGCGCCAGCAGCTTTGACAGGGGGGCTGAAGCTTTCTTT. The encoded protein is CASSFDRGAEAFF.

The CDR3 region has the DNA TGTGCCAGCAGCTCGGACAGGGTAGCCGGCTACACCTTC. Its protein product is CASSSDRVAGYTF. The chain has TRBV7-2 and TRBJ1-2; TRBD1 aligns across 8 bases. Unmatched junction bases numbered 6, after V lost 4 bases and J lost 8 bases. The CDR3 length is 13 residues. Germline V gives CDR1 SGHTA, CDR2 FQGNSA.

This clone showed up just a few times. The V call is TRBV7-3, the J call TRBJ2-3; 14 bases match TRBD2. With V trimmed by 5 bases and J by 5 bases, 3 bases remained unmatched. Germline values: CDR1 SGHTA, CDR2 FQGTGA. This CDR3 is built from 15 residues. Written as DNA, the CDR3 is TGTGCCAGCAGCCGGACTAGCGGGGGGCTAGATACGCAGTATTTT. This translates into CASSRTSGGLDTQYF. Using reference TRBV7-3 and TRBJ2-3 for the parts outside the CDR3, the full variable domain is GAGVSQTPSNKVTEKGKYVELRCDPISGHTALYWYRQSLGQGPEFLIYFQGTGAADDSGLPNDRFFAVRPEGSVSTLKIQRTERGDSAVYLCASSRTSGGLDTQYFGPGTRLTVL.

The CDR3: CASSLSAGAGANVLTF. CDR3 bases: TGTGCCAGCAGCTTATCGGCGGGGGCCGGGGCCAACGTCCTGACTTTC. The chain combines TRBV11-2 with TRBJ2-6, with a possible D match to TRBD2 (7 bases). CDR3 length: 16 amino acids. Per the germline V gene, CDR1 is SGHAT and CDR2 is FQNNGV. Between the trimmed V and J ends, which lost 2 bases and 4 bases, there was a span of 12 bases.

This clone has just a few counts. This sequence joins TRBV4-2 and TRBJ2-5, with 7 bases identical to TRBD2. J lost 4 bases, V lost 1 base, and 9 bases had no gene match. The germline V gene encodes CDR1 LGHNA and CDR2 YNFKEQ. The CDR3 sequence is 16 residues long. The CDR3, as DNA: TGTGCCAGCAGCCAAGCCCCGAGCGGGGCTGGAGAGACCCAGTACTTC. It specifies CASSQAPSGAGETQYF.

This clone was counted a few times. This chain connects TRBV19 to TRBJ2-1, with 10 positions matching TRBD1. This CDR3 comprises 14 residues. The germline CDR1 and CDR2 sequences are LNHDA and SQIVND (reference sequence). Losses at the gene ends were 11 bases for V and 12 bases for J; bases not matched to a gene: 16. For the CDR3, the DNA is TGTGCCTCATCAGAAGGGACAGGGGAAGTTAGGCAGTTCTTC. Translated: CASSEGTGEVRQFF. Together with reference TRBV19 and TRBJ2-1, the CDR3 gives the full variable domain: DGGITQSPKYLFRKEGQNVTLSCEQNLNHDAMYWYRQDPGQGLRLIYYSQIVNDFQKGDIAEGYSVSREKKESFPLTVTSAQKNPTAFYLCASSEGTGEVRQFFGPGTRLTVL.

This clone was observed a few times. The chain couples TRBV6-1 to TRBJ2-7; D possibly corresponds to TRBD1 (6 bases). V was clipped by 2 bases and J by 4 bases, with 15 bases between them. The CDR3 length is 15 residues. CDR1 MNHNS and CDR2 SASEGT come from the germline V gene. CDR3: CASSENPGQRYEQYF. For the CDR3, the DNA is TGTGCCAGCAGTGAAAACCCCGGACAGAGGTACGAGCAGTACTTC.

The genes are TRBV18 and TRBJ1-1; perhaps TRBD1 as D (5 bases). This CDR3 is 16 amino acids long. CDR1 KGHSH and CDR2 LQKENI come from the germline V gene. The V end lost 0 bases, the J end lost 0 bases, and 11 bases lay between the germline ends. The CDR3 DNA reads as TGTGCCAGCTCACCACCCGGGCGGGGGTTGAACACTGAAGCTTTCTTT. Residues: CASSPPGRGLNTEAFF.

This rearrangement joins TRBV19 to TRBJ2-3, with 8 bases identical to TRBD2. Germline V gene lookup returns CDR1 LNHDA and CDR2 SQIVND (reference sequence). Trimming cost V 5 bases and J 6 bases; bases outside gene matches: 10. The CDR3 runs 15 residues. In DNA, the CDR3 is TGTGCCAGTAGTCCCGTGGGGACTAGAAGGGATACGCAGTATTTT. Residues: CASSPVGTRRDTQYF. The complete variable domain, with remaining parts taken from reference TRBV19 and TRBJ2-3, reads DGGITQSPKYLFRKEGQNVTLSCEQNLNHDAMYWYRQDPGQGLRLIYYSQIVNDFQKGDIAEGYSVSREKKESFPLTVTSAQKNPTAFYLCASSPVGTRRDTQYFGPGTRLTVL.

The chain has TRBV2 and TRBJ2-1; D gene unclear. Per germline, CDR1 SNHLY and CDR2 FYNNEI. Trimming stripped 4 bases from V and 8 bases from J, with 6 bases between. This CDR3 comprises 11 residues. The CDR3 DNA reads as TGTGCCAGCAGTGTAAGAGATGAGCAGTTCTTC. This codes for CASSVRDEQFF.